These T cell receptor beta chains were read from a single sample in a study of shared clonotypes between healthy human individuals. Only in-frame clones appear in the TCRdb table, and some are missing; sequencing was by immunoSEQ multiplex PCR. The data show roughly 660,000 clones, 90% seen once. Sequenced sample: memory CD8+ T cells from PBMCs. Receptors were obtained from a man aged 18-30 years in good health. Some clones in this sample may be carry-over from other donors' samples. CDR3s include the opening cysteine and the closing phenylalanine or tryptophan. A D gene is named only where the DNA matches it firmly.

d_gene	len	v_gene	j_gene	CDR3nt	CDR3aa
.	15	TRBV25-1	TRBJ2-7	TGTGCCAGCAGCGCGGGACAGCACTTCTCCTACGAGCAGTACTTC	CASSAGQHFSYEQYF
TRBD1	16	TRBV7-6	TRBJ2-7	TGTGCCAGCAGCTTAGACAGGACAGGGCTGACCTACGAGCAGTACTTC	CASSLDRTGLTYEQYF
.	14	TRBV7-2	TRBJ1-2	TGTGCCAGCAGCGGGCGGGGACCGTTCTATGGCTACACCTTC	CASSGRGPFYGYTF
.	12	TRBV11-2	TRBJ2-7	TGTGCCAGCAGAGTGTCAGGCTCCGAGCAGTACTTC	CASRVSGSEQYF
.	14	TRBV6-5	TRBJ1-2	TGTGCCAGCAGTACGGCTCCAGGGATTTATGGCTACACCTTC	CASSTAPGIYGYTF
.	14	TRBV27	TRBJ2-7	TGTGCCAGCAGTTTAACGGGGCTTCCCTACGAGCAGTACTTC	CASSLTGLPYEQYF
.	13	TRBV7-2	TRBJ1-2	TGTGCCAGCAGCACAACAGTCCCAGAGGGCTACACCTTC	CASSTTVPEGYTF
.	11	TRBV10-2	TRBJ2-7	TGCGCCAGCAGTGAAAGTTACGAGCAGTACTTC	CASSESYEQYF
TRBD1	16	TRBV9	TRBJ2-1	TGTGCCAGCAGCGCAGGGACAGACAGTAGGTCGAATGAGCAGTTCTTC	CASSAGTDSRSNEQFF
TRBD2	17	TRBV7-9	TRBJ2-7	TGTGCCAGCAGCCCATTTTGGCCTAGCGGGAGGTCGGGGGAGCAGTACTTC	CASSPFWPSGRSGEQYF
TRBD1	14	TRBV6-1	TRBJ1-1	TGTGCCAGCATCCTAAAGGGGGCTACCACTGAAGCTTTCTTT	CASILKGATTEAFF